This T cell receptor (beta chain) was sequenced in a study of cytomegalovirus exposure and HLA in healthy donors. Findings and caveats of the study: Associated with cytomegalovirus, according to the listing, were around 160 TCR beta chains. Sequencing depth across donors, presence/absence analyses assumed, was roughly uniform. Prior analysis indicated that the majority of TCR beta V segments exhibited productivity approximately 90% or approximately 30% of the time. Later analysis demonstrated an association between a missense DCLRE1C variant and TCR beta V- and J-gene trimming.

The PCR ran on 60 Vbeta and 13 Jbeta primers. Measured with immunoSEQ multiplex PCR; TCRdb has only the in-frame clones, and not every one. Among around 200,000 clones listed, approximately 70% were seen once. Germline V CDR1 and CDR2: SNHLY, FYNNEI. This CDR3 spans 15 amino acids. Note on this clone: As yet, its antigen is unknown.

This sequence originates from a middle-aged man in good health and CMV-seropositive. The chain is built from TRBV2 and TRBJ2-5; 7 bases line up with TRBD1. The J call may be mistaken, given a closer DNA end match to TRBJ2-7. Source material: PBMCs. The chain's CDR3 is CASSIEIQGNYEQYF. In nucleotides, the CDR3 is TGTGCCAGCTCGATCGAGATACAGGGGAACTACGAGCAGTACTTC.